This T cell receptor beta chain was observed in a study of cytotoxic CD8 clonotypes in ibrutinib-treated CLL. Trimming took off 3 bases at V and 7 bases at J, with 15 bases between the two ends. Germline assignment: CDR1 SQVTM and CDR2 ANQGSEA. The CDR3 has 13 amino acids. The table came from immunoSEQ multiplex PCR; TCRdb's copy has only in-frame clones and leaves some out. The sample records approximately 350,000 clones, 67% being singletons. The chain is built from TRBV29-1 and TRBJ1-1; D not certain. The sequencing used PBMCs, collected after 36 months of ibrutinib treatment. This TCR derives from a human donor with chronic lymphocytic leukemia. This chain's CDR3 is CSVEGATRSEAFF. The CDR3, as DNA: TGCAGCGTTGAGGGCGCAACTCGGAGTGAAGCTTTCTTT. Complete variable domain (other parts from reference TRBV29-1 and TRBJ1-1): SAVISQKPSRDICQRGTSLTIQCQVDSQVTMMFWYRQQPGQSLTLIATANQGSEATYESGFVIDKFPISRPNLTFSTLTVSNMSPEDSSIYLCSVEGATRSEAFFGQGTRLTVV.